The 23 T cell receptor beta chains in this list originate from one sample, sequenced in a study of cytomegalovirus exposure and HLA in healthy donors. The PCR had 60 Vbeta and 13 Jbeta primers. Sequencing was performed with immunoSEQ multiplex PCR; in TCRdb, only in-frame clones are kept and a portion is missing. Seen here are about 88,000 clones, about 90% observed once, and the top ten hold about 2.3%. Sequencing used PBMCs. These receptors originate from a man between 18 and 35 years old in good health and CMV-seronegative.

The chain links TRBV28 to TRBJ1-6, with D possibly TRBD1 on 5 matching bases. Trimming pared 6 bases from V and 9 bases from J, leaving 15 bases between. Germline-derived CDR1 and CDR2 are MDHEN and SYDVKM. The CDR3 runs 14 residues. The CDR3, as DNA: TGTGCCAGCAGCCCCGGGACTGGGGGTTCACCCCTCCACTTT. It specifies CASSPGTGGSPLHF. The full variable domain, rest sourced from reference TRBV28 and TRBJ1-6, is DVKVTQSSRYLVKRTGEKVFLECVQDMDHENMFWYRQDPGLGLRLIYFSYDVKMKEKGDIPEGYSVSREKKERFSLILESASTNQTSMYLCASSPGTGGSPLHFGNGTRLTVT.

The DNA for the CDR3 is TGTGCCAGCAGCCGAGACCAGGATTTGGGTGGTGAGCAGTTCTTC. Its protein product is CASSRDQDLGGEQFF. The gene calls are TRBV7-2 and TRBJ2-1; D unclear. This CDR3 is built from 15 residues. V lost 5 bases, J lost 9 bases, and 20 bases lay in between. The germline CDR1 and CDR2 sequences are SGHTA and FQGNSA. The full variable domain, with the rest looked up from reference TRBV7-2 and TRBJ2-1, is GAGVSQSPSNKVTEKGKDVELRCDPISGHTALYWYRQSLGQGLEFLIYFQGNSAPDKSGLPSDRFSAERTGGSVSTLTIQRTQQEDSAVYLCASSRDQDLGGEQFFGPGTRLTVL.

The genes are TRBV18 and TRBJ1-1, with TRBD1 identical over 7 bases. CDR1 is KGHSH and CDR2 is LQKENI in the germline V gene. Trimming cost V 3 bases and J 2 bases; bases outside gene matches: 9. The CDR3 covers 16 residues. The CDR3 nucleotides read TGTGCCAGCTCACCGAATCAAGGACAGGAAAACACTGAAGCTTTCTTT. Protein: CASSPNQGQENTEAFF. Variable domain in full (rest from reference TRBV18 and TRBJ1-1): NAGVMQNPRHLVRRRGQEARLRCSPMKGHSHVYWYRQLPEEGLKFMVYLQKENIIDESGMPKERFSAEFPKEGPSILRIQQVVRGDSAAYFCASSPNQGQENTEAFFGQGTRLTVV.

This chain joins TRBV15 and TRBJ2-7; D uncertain. The CDR3 is 13 amino acids. V was trimmed by 0 bases and J by 4 bases, leaving 7 bases between them. Per the germline V gene, CDR1 is LNHNV and CDR2 is YYDKDF (reference sequence). The CDR3 DNA reads TGTGCCACCAGCAGAGATGCACAGTACGAGCAGTACTTC. Translated, it gives CATSRDAQYEQYF.

Points on this clone: The junction does not match germline at one end; this may be a read error. The CDR3 DNA follows: TGTTCCAGCAGCGACCGGGACAGGGACCGATTGAGCAATCAGCCCCAGCATTTT. It specifies CSSSDRDRDRLSNQPQHF. The rearrangement uses TRBV7-9 and TRBJ1-5, with TRBD1 matching 9 bases. The CDR3 totals 18 residues. CDR1 is SEHNR, CDR2 FQNEAQ, per germline (reference sequence).

This chain connects TRBV5-1 to TRBJ1-1; D is undetermined. Trimming stripped 0 bases from V and 1 base from J, with 7 bases between. CDR1 and CDR2 (germline): SGHRS, YFSETQ. This CDR3 comprises 14 residues. CDR3 coding DNA: TGCGCCAGCAGCTTGGTCCCGGGGAACACTGAAGCTTTCTTT. It yields the protein CASSLVPGNTEAFF.

This clone was seen just once. The chain recombines TRBV19 with TRBJ2-7, with 7 bases matching TRBD2. The CDR3 has 15 amino acids. The V segment lost 1 base and the J segment 4 bases; nucleotides outside the gene matches: 7. Germline values: CDR1 LNHDA, CDR2 SQIVND (reference sequence). The CDR3 spells CASSIGGGLIYEQYF. In nucleotides, the CDR3 is TGTGCCAGTAGTATAGGGGGGGGATTGATATACGAGCAGTACTTC. Full variable domain (missing parts from reference TRBV19 and TRBJ2-7): DGGITQSPKYLFRKEGQNVTLSCEQNLNHDAMYWYRQDPGQGLRLIYYSQIVNDFQKGDIAEGYSVSREKKESFPLTVTSAQKNPTAFYLCASSIGGGLIYEQYFGPGTRLTVT.

The chain couples TRBV7-8 to TRBJ2-7, with 7 bases identical to TRBD1. The CDR3 has 15 amino acids. With 4 bases clipped from V and 3 bases from J, the junction kept 9 bases outside the gene matches. Per germline, CDR1 SGHVS and CDR2 FQNEAQ. CDR3 in DNA: TGTGCCAGCAGCTCGAACAGGGGCGGGTTCTACGAGCAGTACTTC. Protein: CASSSNRGGFYEQYF.

The rearrangement links TRBV19 to TRBJ1-2; 8 bases agree with TRBD1. The CDR3 is 15 residues long. The V and J ends lost 6 bases and 6 bases, in that order; junction bases with no gene match: 12. Germline V gives CDR1 LNHDA, CDR2 SQIVND (reference sequence). CDR3 sequence: CASRPTWQGANGYTF. In DNA, the CDR3 is TGTGCCAGTAGGCCCACATGGCAGGGGGCTAATGGCTACACCTTC.

This chain uses TRBV5-1 with TRBJ2-7, with 7 bases fitting TRBD2. This CDR3 is built from 15 residues. V trimming: 0 bases; J trimming: 2 bases; junction bases outside the gene matches: 5. Looked up from germline, CDR1 is SGHRS and CDR2 is YFSETQ. The CDR3 spells CASSLAGGGPYEQYF. The CDR3 DNA reads TGCGCCAGCAGCTTGGCAGGCGGGGGACCCTACGAGCAGTACTTC. Complete variable domain (other parts from reference TRBV5-1 and TRBJ2-7): KAGVTQTPRYLIKTRGQQVTLSCSPISGHRSVSWYQQTPGQGLQFLFEYFSETQRNKGNFPGRFSGRQFSNSRSEMNVSTLELGDSALYLCASSLAGGGPYEQYFGPGTRLTVT.

This clone appeared a single time. The chain combines TRBV5-1 with TRBJ1-5, with a tentative D call TRBD1 (5 bases). V dropped 0 bases and J dropped 4 bases, with 17 bases sitting between them. Germline-derived CDR1 and CDR2 are SGHRS and YFSETQ. CDR3 size: 17 residues. The CDR3 region is CASSLGVAGGVNQPQHF. CDR3 sequence (DNA): TGCGCCAGCAGCTTGGGGGTAGCGGGGGGAGTTAATCAGCCCCAGCATTTT. The whole variable domain, remainder taken from reference TRBV5-1 and TRBJ1-5, is KAGVTQTPRYLIKTRGQQVTLSCSPISGHRSVSWYQQTPGQGLQFLFEYFSETQRNKGNFPGRFSGRQFSNSRSEMNVSTLELGDSALYLCASSLGVAGGVNQPQHFGDGTRLSIL.

This clone was counted once. The rearrangement joins TRBV7-2 to TRBJ1-5; D possibly corresponds to TRBD1 (6 bases). CDR3 length: 15 amino acids. Trimming removed 1 base at V and 3 bases at J, with 10 bases between. CDR1 SGHTA and CDR2 FQGNSA come from the germline V gene. CDR3 sequence: CASSLGPGDNQPQHF. DNA of the CDR3: TGTGCCAGCAGCTTAGGGCCAGGGGACAATCAGCCCCAGCATTTT.

For the CDR3, the DNA is TGTGCCAGCAGGGGACAGCCCCAAGAGACCCAGTACTTC. Residues: CASRGQPQETQYF. The V and J genes are TRBV28 and TRBJ2-5; TRBD1 matches at 7 bases. V was pared by 6 bases and J by 1 base, with 2 bases of the junction left unmatched. The CDR3 is 13 amino acids. Germline V CDR1 and CDR2: MDHEN, SYDVKM.

The CDR3 sequence is CASQTSANNEQFF. DNA for the CDR3: TGTGCCAGCCAGACTAGCGCTAACAATGAGCAGTTCTTC. The chain recombines TRBV6-5 with TRBJ2-1, with 8 nucleotides matching TRBD2. Germline CDR1 and CDR2: MNHEY and SVGAGI. The junction had 5 bases not matched to a gene; V was cut back by 8 bases and J by 5 bases. The CDR3 sequence is 13 residues long.

The chain couples TRBV7-3 to TRBJ2-1, with 8 bases lining up with TRBD1. The CDR3 extends over 18 amino acids. Per the germline V gene, CDR1 is SGHTA and CDR2 is FQGTGA. The J segment lost 2 bases and the V segment lost 1 base, leaving 10 bases of the junction unmatched. CDR3 region: CASSLKGQDFIAYNEQFF. The CDR3 nucleotides read TGTGCCAGCAGCTTAAAGGGACAGGACTTTATAGCCTACAATGAGCAGTTCTTC.

This sequence joins TRBV7-2 and TRBJ2-5; 8 nucleotides agree with TRBD1. The germline gives CDR1 SGHTA, CDR2 FQGNSA. CDR3 length equals 15 residues. V lost 3 bases, J lost 2 bases, and 5 bases stayed unmatched. CDR3 residues: CASSFDRGNQETQYF. The CDR3 DNA follows: TGTGCCAGCAGCTTCGACAGGGGCAATCAAGAGACCCAGTACTTC.

The chain uses TRBV28 and TRBJ1-5, with 8 bases that match TRBD1. Germline CDR1 reads MDHEN; CDR2 reads SYDVKM. The CDR3 runs 19 residues. J gave up 3 bases and V 1 base, and 14 bases lay outside the gene matches. The CDR3 sequence is CASSLLVGLAGGINQPQHF. The CDR3 DNA reads TGTGCCAGCAGTTTATTGGTAGGATTGGCAGGGGGCATCAATCAGCCCCAGCATTTT.

The chain carries TRBV28 and TRBJ2-7; weak D call: TRBD1 (6 bases). The CDR3 sequence is 14 residues long. V gave up 6 bases and J gave up 3 bases, with 15 bases separating them. Germline CDR1 is MDHEN and CDR2 is SYDVKM. CDR3 sequence: CASRPTGTHYEQYF. The CDR3 bases are TGTGCCAGCAGACCTACCGGGACACACTACGAGCAGTACTTC.

Note on this clone: The junction departs from germline at one end; a sequencing error may be responsible. V usage is TRBV6-1 and J usage is TRBJ1-1, with 7 bases fitting TRBD1. Per the germline V gene, CDR1 is MNHNS and CDR2 is SASEGT. The CDR3 has 15 residues. The CDR3 sequence is CAGSEAAAGGTEAFF. CDR3 coding DNA: TGTGCCGGCAGTGAAGCGGCAGCAGGGGGAACTGAAGCTTTCTTT.

The V gene is TRBV2, the J gene TRBJ1-5, with 7 bases matching TRBD1. The CDR3 is 16 residues long. The germline gives CDR1 SNHLY, CDR2 FYNNEI. The ends lost 5 bases at V and 1 base at J; junction bases unmatched: 8. In nucleotides, the CDR3 is TGTGCCAGCAGTCGACAGGGATCGCTAAGCAATCAGCCCCAGCATTTT. Translation: CASSRQGSLSNQPQHF.

This sequence joins TRBV5-8 and TRBJ2-5; 10 bases align to TRBD2. In germline, CDR1 is SGHTS, CDR2 YDEGEE. The V gene end was trimmed by 5 bases and the J gene end by 4 bases; junction bases not matched to a gene: 11. The CDR3 has 16 residues. The CDR3 coding sequence is TGTGCCAGCAGGAGCGGGAGGGGTTCGATCCGAGAGACCCAGTACTTC. Its protein product is CASRSGRGSIRETQYF.

The genes are TRBV5-6 and TRBJ2-5; D is ambiguous. This CDR3 comprises 14 residues. Trimming stripped 4 bases from V and 1 base from J, with 11 bases between. Germline V CDR1 and CDR2: SGHDT, YYEEEE. CDR3 in DNA: TGTGCCAGCAGCCGACAACCAATCCAAGAGACCCAGTACTTC. Its protein is CASSRQPIQETQYF.

The V call is TRBV28, the J call TRBJ1-1; 7 bases map to TRBD1. Germline trimming cut 3 bases from V and 3 bases from J; bases unmatched to any gene: 4. CDR1 and CDR2 (germline): MDHEN, SYDVKM. CDR3 length: 14 residues. Written as DNA, the CDR3 is TGTGCCAGCAGTTTTCAGGGGGGCTACACTGAAGCTTTCTTT. This gives the protein CASSFQGGYTEAFF.